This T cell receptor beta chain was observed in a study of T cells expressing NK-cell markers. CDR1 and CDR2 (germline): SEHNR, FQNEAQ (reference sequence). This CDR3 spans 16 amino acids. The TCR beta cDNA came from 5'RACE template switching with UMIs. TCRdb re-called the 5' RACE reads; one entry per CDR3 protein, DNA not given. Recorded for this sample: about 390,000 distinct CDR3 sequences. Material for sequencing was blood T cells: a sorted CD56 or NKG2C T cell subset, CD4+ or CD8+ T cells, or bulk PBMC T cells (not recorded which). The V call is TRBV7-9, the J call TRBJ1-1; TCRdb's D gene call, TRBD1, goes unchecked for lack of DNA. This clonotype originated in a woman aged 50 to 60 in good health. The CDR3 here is CASSFDPGIINTEAFF. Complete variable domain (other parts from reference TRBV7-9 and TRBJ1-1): DTGVSQNPRHKITKRGQNVTFRCDPISEHNRLYWYRQTLGQGPEFLTYFQNEAQLEKSRLLSDRFSAERPKGSFSTLEIQRTEQGDSAMYLCASSFDPGIINTEAFFGQGTRLTVV.